This T cell receptor (beta chain) was sequenced for a study of Tregs in tolerant kidney transplant recipients. Regarding the study as a whole: Validation in larger populations is needed because few patients were studied. Tregs expanded with activated donor B cells seemed most donor-specific.

This clone was seen just once. Its specificity is not known. Assay used: immunoSEQ multiplex PCR; TCRdb lists only in-frame clones, some missing. Of under 100,000 clones listed, around 94% are singletons. The CDR3 totals 16 residues. V was clipped by 3 bases and J by 3 bases; unmatched bases: 9. In germline, CDR1 is PRHDT, CDR2 FYEKMQ (reference sequence). Thawed PBMCs were FACS-sorted into unstimulated CD4+CD25+CD127- regulatory T cells, CD4+CD25- non-regulatory cells, CD4 and CD8 cells. The genes are TRBV13 and TRBJ2-7; 9 bases fit TRBD2. This receptor was taken from a human donor in good health. Source material: CD8+ T cells from blood. The CDR3 loop reads CASSFGLAGSYYEQYF. CDR3 coding DNA: TGTGCCAGCAGCTTTGGGCTAGCGGGATCTTACTACGAGCAGTACTTC.